This is a list of T cell receptor beta chains from one sample in a study of PD-1 blockade in classical Hodgkin lymphoma. The assay was immunoSEQ multiplex PCR, and TCRdb's table has in-frame clones only and misses some. The table records some 2,900 clones, roughly 79% of them present only once. The specimen comprised CD8+ T cells from blood, sampled before the fourth cycle of nivolumab. These receptors all stem from a human donor with classical Hodgkin lymphoma. The CDR3 runs from the conserved cysteine through the conserved F or W. The D gene is left open where the match is weak. Part of the rows lack a size; the others show once, few, many or a class for expanded clones.

DNA	CDR3	D	J	size	V
TGTGCCAGCAGCACCACAGGGGGCGCGGGAGGCTACACCTTC	CASSTTGGAGGYTF	TRBD1	TRBJ1-2	NA	TRBV9
TGCAGTGCTAGAGGGGGGACTAGTAAGTTCTTC	CSARGGTSKFF	TRBD2	TRBJ2-1	NA	TRBV20-1
TGTGCCAGCAGTTTCCACAGGGAGAACACTGAAGCTTTCTTT	CASSFHRENTEAFF	NA	TRBJ1-1	once	TRBV28
TGTGCCAGCAGCTGGGACATTGATAGGGAGACCCAGTACTTC	CASSWDIDRETQYF	NA	TRBJ2-5	NA	TRBV21-1
TGTGCCAGCAGCTTAATATGGGACAGTGCGAACACTGAAGCTTTCTTT	CASSLIWDSANTEAFF	TRBD1	TRBJ1-1	NA	TRBV7-2
TGTGCCAGTTACGACGTGGACCTTAACTATGGCTACACCTTC	CASYDVDLNYGYTF	NA	TRBJ1-2	few	TRBV19
TGCGCCAGCGGCGCCGGGACAGAGACCTACGAGCAGTACTTC	CASGAGTETYEQYF	TRBD1	TRBJ2-7	NA	TRBV23-1
TGTGCCAGCAGCTACCCCCCCGGACAGCTCTCCGAAAAACTGTTTTTT	CASSYPPGQLSEKLFF	NA	TRBJ1-4	NA	TRBV7-9
TGTGCCAGCAGCGTAAGGGACGGGCCTAACACCGGGGAGCTGTTTTTT	CASSVRDGPNTGELFF	NA	TRBJ2-2	NA	TRBV9
TGTGCCAGCAGCTTGAACGGGGGGATAGATGGCTACACCTTC	CASSLNGGIDGYTF	NA	TRBJ1-2	few	TRBV11-2
TGTGCCAGTAGATGGCGGGGGGGGTCCAATGAGCAGTTCTTC	CASRWRGGSNEQFF	TRBD2	TRBJ2-1	once	TRBV19
TGTGCCAGCAGCTCCCCAGGGGAGGGTTATGGCTACACCTTC	CASSSPGEGYGYTF	NA	TRBJ1-2	few	TRBV13
TGTGCCATCAGTGAGGGACAGGGAAAACAGCCCCAGCATTTT	CAISEGQGKQPQHF	TRBD1	TRBJ1-5	few	TRBV10-3
TGTGCCAGCAGCCTCGGACTAGCGGGGGGCGAGACCCAGTACTTC	CASSLGLAGGETQYF	TRBD2	TRBJ2-5	once	TRBV6-5
TGTGCCAGCTCACCCTGGGACAGGGGAAGCACAGATACGCAGTATTTT	CASSPWDRGSTDTQYF	TRBD1	TRBJ2-3	NA	TRBV18
TGTGCCAGCAGCTTATGGGACCCCGGGATCCATGAGCAGTTCTTC	CASSLWDPGIHEQFF	NA	TRBJ2-1	NA	TRBV7-9